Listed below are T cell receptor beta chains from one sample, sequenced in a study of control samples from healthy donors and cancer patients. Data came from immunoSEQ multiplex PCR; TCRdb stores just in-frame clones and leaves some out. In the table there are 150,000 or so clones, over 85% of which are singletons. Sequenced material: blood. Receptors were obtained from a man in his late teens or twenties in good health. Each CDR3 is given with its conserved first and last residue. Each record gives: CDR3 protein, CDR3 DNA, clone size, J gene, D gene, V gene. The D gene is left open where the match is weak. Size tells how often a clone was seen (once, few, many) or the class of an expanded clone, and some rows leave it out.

CASSQDRMTYNEQFF TGTGCCAGCAGTCAGGACAGGATGACCTACAATGAGCAGTTCTTC - TRBJ2-1 TRBD1 TRBV28
CASSITLAGGLDYEQYF TGTGCCAGCAGTATAACACTAGCGGGAGGGTTAGACTACGAGCAGTACTTC - TRBJ2-7 TRBD2 TRBV27
CAWSVGEDYTDTQYF TGTGCCTGGAGTGTTGGTGAAGACTACACAGATACGCAGTATTTT - TRBJ2-3 - TRBV30
CASSDSPENEQFF TGTGCCAGCAGTGACTCGCCCGAAAATGAGCAGTTCTTC - TRBJ2-1 - TRBV6-4
CASSQTVSEVDSSYNEQFF TGTGCCAGCAGCCAGACAGTCAGCGAGGTCGATAGCTCCTACAATGAGCAGTTCTTC - TRBJ2-1 - TRBV3-1/TRBV3-2
CASSAPGTSGGSTDTQYF TGTGCCAGCAGCGCACCCGGGACTAGCGGGGGGAGCACAGATACGCAGTATTTT - TRBJ2-3 TRBD2 TRBV9
CASSFAGRFQPQHF TGTGCCAGCAGTTTCGCAGGGCGGTTTCAGCCCCAGCATTTT once TRBJ1-5 - TRBV28
CASESDTQYF TGTGCCAGCGAGTCAGATACGCAGTATTTT - TRBJ2-3 - TRBV19
CASSLRTGRGSNQPQHF TGTGCCAGCAGTTTAAGGACAGGGAGGGGTAGCAATCAGCCCCAGCATTTT - TRBJ1-5 TRBD1 TRBV28
CASSFLAAGARNTEAFF TGTGCCAGCAGTTTCTTAGCGGCCGGGGCCAGAAACACTGAAGCTTTCTTT once TRBJ1-1 - TRBV28
CASSQTRISYNEQFF TGTGCCAGCAGCCAGACTAGAATCTCCTACAATGAGCAGTTCTTC - TRBJ2-1 - TRBV13
CASSGRGLTGELFF TGTGCCAGCAGTGGCAGGGGGCTTACCGGGGAGCTGTTTTTT - TRBJ2-2 TRBD1 TRBV25-1
CASSFSAAPLHF TGTGCCAGCAGTTTTTCTGCGGCACCCCTCCACTTT - TRBJ1-6 - TRBV28
CASTLGLLYGYTF TGTGCCAGCACCCTCGGACTTCTTTATGGCTACACCTTC - TRBJ1-2 - TRBV6-5
CATTRGGNGYTF TGTGCCACAACCAGGGGGGGGAATGGCTACACCTTC - TRBJ1-2 TRBD1 TRBV10-3
CASRLTSGGQETQYF TGTGCCAGCCGGCTGACTAGCGGGGGCCAAGAGACCCAGTACTTC - TRBJ2-5 TRBD2 TRBV3-1/TRBV3-2
CALGSSGNTIYF TGTGCCCTAGGGTCCTCTGGAAACACCATATATTTT - TRBJ1-3 - TRBV12-3/TRBV12-4
CASSLGQGATRTYEQYF TGTGCCAGCAGCTTGGGACAGGGGGCTACAAGGACCTACGAGCAGTACTTC - TRBJ2-7 TRBD1 TRBV7-9
CASSDLGRGNSPLHF TGTGCCAGCAGTGACTTAGGGCGGGGGAATTCACCCCTCCACTTT - TRBJ1-6 - TRBV6-4
CARRPVEETQYF TGTGCCAGAAGACCCGTAGAGGAGACCCAGTACTTC - TRBJ2-5 - TRBV13
CASSFGRNTEAFF TGTGCCAGCAGCTTCGGACGGAACACTGAAGCTTTCTTT - TRBJ1-1 - TRBV7-3
CASSPYTGELFF TGTGCCAGCAGCCCCTACACCGGGGAGCTGTTTTTT - TRBJ2-2 - TRBV27
CASSEALKGGEAFF TGTGCCAGCAGCGAAGCACTTAAAGGGGGTGAAGCTTTCTTT - TRBJ1-1 - TRBV9
CASVGTGGAGTGELFF TGTGCCAGCGTCGGGACAGGGGGCGCGGGCACCGGGGAGCTGTTTTTT - TRBJ2-2 TRBD1 TRBV6-6
CASSHVQGVYSNQPQHF TGCGCCAGCAGCCACGTACAGGGGGTTTATAGCAATCAGCCCCAGCATTTT - TRBJ1-5 TRBD1 TRBV4-1